This entry lists 26 T cell receptor beta chains sequenced from one sample in a study of blood T cell repertoires in COVID-19. The table came from immunoSEQ multiplex PCR; TCRdb's copy has only in-frame clones and leaves some out. Of some 27,000 clones in the sample, roughly 87% are singletons; the top ten hold approximately 8%. The sequencing input was peripheral blood. The receptor set was obtained from a man aged 45-60 years with active COVID-19.

This chain connects TRBV7-2 to TRBJ2-3, with 11 bases aligning to TRBD2. Looked up from germline, CDR1 is SGHTA and CDR2 is FQGNSA. This CDR3 is built from 16 residues. Trimming at V came to 4 bases and at J to 0 bases, leaving 3 bases not matched to a gene. The CDR3 protein is CASSYGTSGSTDTQYF. CDR3 coding DNA: TGTGCCAGCAGCTACGGGACTAGCGGAAGCACAGATACGCAGTATTTT.

The table lists this clone with a count of one. This chain joins TRBV7-6 and TRBJ1-2; no definite D call. The CDR3 sequence is 14 residues long. Germline V lookup: CDR1 SGHVS, CDR2 FNYEAQ. V gave up 0 bases and J gave up 6 bases, with 11 bases separating them. The CDR3 region is CASSLAVEGNGYTF. The DNA for the CDR3 is TGTGCCAGCAGCTTAGCGGTGGAGGGTAATGGCTACACCTTC.

The V gene is TRBV3-1 (or the pseudogene TRBV3-2), the J gene TRBJ1-3; TRBD1 matches 8 bases. Losses at the gene ends were 2 bases for V and 0 bases for J; bases not matched to a gene: 9. CDR1 is LGHDT and CDR2 is YNNKEL in the germline V gene (reference sequence). The length of the CDR3 is 18 residues. The CDR3 loop is CASSQPAGTGLSGNTIYF. CDR3 nucleotides: TGTGCCAGCAGCCAACCGGCCGGGACAGGCCTCTCTGGAAACACCATATATTTT.

The chain carries TRBV7-2 and TRBJ1-5; TRBD1 might be the D (5 bases). Germline V gene lookup returns CDR1 SGHTA and CDR2 FQGNSA. The CDR3 totals 15 residues. V was trimmed by 7 bases and J by 2 bases, leaving 15 bases between them. The CDR3 nucleotides read TGTGCCAGCAACCCGTTGGGACTTGGCAATCAGCCCCAGCATTTT. It codes for CASNPLGLGNQPQHF.

CDR3 in DNA: TGTGCCAGCAGCTTGGGGACAGGGGTTAATCAGCCCCAGCATTTT. Amino acid sequence: CASSLGTGVNQPQHF. This sequence joins TRBV5-6 and TRBJ1-5, with TRBD1 matching over 9 bases. V was clipped by 0 bases and J by 4 bases; unmatched bases: 2. Germline CDR1 SGHDT, CDR2 YYEEEE. This CDR3 has 15 amino acids.

Written as DNA, the CDR3 is TGTGCCAGCAGTTTTGACAGGGCCTATGGCTACACCTTC. Protein sequence: CASSFDRAYGYTF. This chain joins TRBV6-6 and TRBJ1-2; 7 nucleotides align to TRBD1. J gave up 4 bases and V 4 bases, and 3 bases lay outside the gene matches. CDR1 MNHNY and CDR2 SVGAGI come from the germline V gene (reference sequence). This CDR3 region has 13 residues.

This clone was observed a single time. The chain carries TRBV29-1 and TRBJ2-7, with 7 bases fitting TRBD1. This CDR3 is built from 13 residues. Per germline, CDR1 SQVTM and CDR2 ANQGSEA. After removal of 7 bases from V and 0 bases from J, the junction contained 6 bases not matched to a gene. CDR3: CSAEGDSSYEQYF. CDR3 DNA sequence: TGCAGCGCCGAGGGGGACAGCTCCTACGAGCAGTACTTC.

The chain uses TRBV27 and TRBJ2-3; TRBD1 is a possible D gene (6 bases). The V and J ends lost 5 bases and 3 bases respectively, with 12 bases between them. This CDR3 contains 14 residues. Germline CDR1 is MNHEY and CDR2 is SMNVEV (reference sequence). The CDR3 loop reads CASSPIRGTDTQYF. The CDR3 nucleotides are TGTGCCAGCAGTCCAATCAGGGGTACAGATACGCAGTATTTT.

J is TRBJ1-4 and V is TRBV11-3; D call uncertain. V lost 3 bases, J lost 0 bases, and 8 bases lay in between. The CDR3 length is 15 residues. Germline values: CDR1 SGHNT, CDR2 YENEEA. The CDR3 nucleotides are TGTGCCAGCAGCTTTGAGGCCGCAACTAATGAAAAACTGTTTTTT. Protein sequence: CASSFEAATNEKLFF.

The chain carries TRBV6-6 and TRBJ2-7, with D maybe TRBD1 (6 bases). The CDR3 consists of 13 residues. Per germline, CDR1 MNHNY and CDR2 SVGAGI (reference sequence). The V gene lost 6 bases and the J gene lost 7 bases, with 16 bases spanning the gap. CDR3 region: CASSRDRTLEQYV. The CDR3 DNA sequence: TGTGCCAGCAGCCGCGACAGGACCCTAGAGCAGTACGTC.

This chain links TRBV7-6 with TRBJ1-6, with D possibly matching TRBD1 (5 bases). The CDR3 extends over 15 amino acids. Germline CDR1 reads SGHVS; CDR2 reads FNYEAQ. V lost 5 bases and J 10 bases, leaving 18 bases between the germline ends. This CDR3 reads CASSQSLGGDSPLHF. The CDR3 bases are TGTGCCAGCAGCCAAAGTTTGGGGGGGGACTCACCCCTCCACTTT.

The chain employs TRBV15 and TRBJ2-2; 7 nucleotides line up with TRBD2. The CDR3 totals 17 residues. Trimming cost V 0 bases and J 2 bases; bases outside gene matches: 6. Germline CDR1 is LNHNV and CDR2 is YYDKDF (reference sequence). The CDR3 here is CATSREGGRINTGELFF. CDR3 bases: TGTGCCACCAGCAGAGAGGGCGGGAGAATTAACACCGGGGAGCTGTTTTTT.

The genes are TRBV6-5 and TRBJ1-6; perhaps TRBD1 as D (5 bases). The V and J ends lost 4 bases and 9 bases respectively, with 16 bases between them. CDR1 MNHEY and CDR2 SVGAGI come from the germline V gene. The CDR3 covers 15 residues. The CDR3 sequence is CASSLHEGTTSPLHF. In DNA, the CDR3 is TGTGCCAGCAGTTTGCATGAGGGGACTACTTCACCCCTCCACTTT.

The chain links TRBV6-5 to TRBJ1-2; 12 bases align to TRBD1. V gave up 8 bases and J gave up 8 bases; unmatched junction bases: 6. This CDR3 has 13 residues. The germline V gene has CDR1 MNHEY and CDR2 SVGAGI. CDR3 DNA: TGTGCCAGCGGGGGGACAGGGGGCATCGGCTACACCTTC. The encoded protein is CASGGTGGIGYTF.

J is TRBJ1-2 and V is TRBV9; the match to TRBD1 covers 7 bases. V lost 0 bases and J lost 6; bases outside the gene matches: 5. CDR3 length: 14 residues. Germline values: CDR1 SGDLS, CDR2 YYNGEE. The CDR3: CASSVEAGGDGYTF. CDR3 coding DNA: TGTGCCAGCAGCGTAGAGGCAGGGGGTGATGGCTACACCTTC.

This sequence joins TRBV19 and TRBJ1-4; 12 positions match TRBD1. Germline trimming cut 3 bases from V and 0 bases from J; bases unmatched to any gene: 8. Germline V lookup: CDR1 LNHDA, CDR2 SQIVND (reference sequence). This CDR3 has 19 residues. The CDR3 DNA is TGTGCCAGTAGTATCCGGGGACAGGGGGCCCTCTCAACTAATGAAAAACTGTTTTTT. Its translation is CASSIRGQGALSTNEKLFF.

V and J are TRBV13 and TRBJ1-1, with TRBD1 as a possible D gene (5 bases). CDR1 is PRHDT and CDR2 is FYEKMQ in the germline V gene (reference sequence). The germline V and J ends were trimmed by 0 bases and 4 bases, with 6 bases remaining between them. This CDR3 is built from 13 residues. Written as DNA, the CDR3 is TGTGCCAGCAGCTTAGGGGGGGGCACTGAAGCTTTCTTT. This encodes CASSLGGGTEAFF.

This rearrangement joins TRBV27 to TRBJ2-3; 8 nucleotides align to TRBD2. The CDR3 is 17 residues long. After removal of 5 bases from V and 4 bases from J, the junction contained 14 bases not matched to a gene. Germline loops: CDR1 MNHEY, CDR2 SMNVEV (reference sequence). CDR3 in DNA: TGTGCCAGCAGTCTACTACCTTCAGCGGGAGTAGCAGATACGCAGTATTTT. Encoded protein: CASSLLPSAGVADTQYF.

The chain joins TRBV6-2 or TRBV6-3 to TRBJ2-1; D gene ambiguous. Trimming cost V 5 bases and J 0 bases, with 14 bases left between them. Looked up from germline, CDR1 is MNHEY and CDR2 is SVGEGT. CDR3 size: 16 residues. Here the CDR3 reads CASSASGLSSYNEQFF. The CDR3 DNA follows: TGTGCCAGCAGTGCTAGTGGGTTGAGCTCCTACAATGAGCAGTTCTTC.

The rearrangement joins TRBV4-1 to TRBJ1-6; D possibly corresponds to TRBD1 (5 bases). CDR1 and CDR2 from the germline V gene are MGHRA and YSYEKL. The CDR3 covers 15 residues. With 6 bases removed from V and 6 bases from J, the gap between germline ends came to 15 bases. The CDR3: CASSLDSGANSPLHF. The CDR3 DNA reads as TGCGCCAGCAGTCTTGACAGTGGGGCTAATTCACCCCTCCACTTT.

The J gene is TRBJ1-3, the V gene TRBV4-3; a possible D gene is TRBD1 (5 bases). This CDR3 contains 17 residues. V lost 4 bases to trimming and J lost 3 bases, with 19 bases between them. Germline CDR1 is LGHNA and CDR2 is YSLEER. Written as DNA, the CDR3 is TGCGCCAGCAGCCCCTTTGCGGGGGGGGGAGGTGGAAACACCATATATTTT. The encoded protein is CASSPFAGGGGGNTIYF.

The genes are TRBV10-3 and TRBJ1-2; D gene ambiguous. V gave up 3 bases and J gave up 1 base, with 12 bases separating them. This CDR3 is built from 15 residues. Germline loops: CDR1 ENHRY, CDR2 SYGVKD. The CDR3, as DNA: TGTGCCATCAGTGACCCTTTACGGGGTAACTATGGCTACACCTTC. Encoded protein: CAISDPLRGNYGYTF.

This clone was counted once. CDR3 amino acids: CASSLTPGGIDQPQHF. Here the CDR3 DNA reads TGTGCCAGCAGCTTGACCCCGGGGGGAATTGATCAGCCCCAGCATTTT. The V gene is TRBV5-5, the J gene TRBJ1-5, with D possibly matching TRBD1 (5 bases). The CDR3 covers 16 residues. The germline V gene encodes CDR1 SGHKS and CDR2 YYEKEE (reference sequence). The V end lost 1 base, the J end lost 5 bases, and 16 bases lay between the germline ends.

This chain connects TRBV4-1 to TRBJ1-5; TRBD1 might be the D (5 bases). Trimming left V 1 base short and J 7 bases short, with 14 bases between. CDR1 and CDR2 (germline): MGHRA, YSYEKL. The length of the CDR3 is 15 residues. CDR3 sequence reads: CASSQVSREGQPQHF. The CDR3 DNA reads as TGCGCCAGCAGCCAAGTTTCCAGGGAAGGCCAGCCCCAGCATTTT.

The chain has TRBV19 and TRBJ1-6; D unclear. V was pared by 10 bases and J by 0 bases, with 13 bases between. The CDR3 is 15 amino acids. Germline V CDR1 and CDR2: LNHDA, SQIVND (reference sequence). In DNA form, the CDR3 reads TGTGCCACCAAACAGATTTTCTCCTATAATTCACCCCTCCACTTT. It codes for CATKQIFSYNSPLHF.

This chain uses TRBV3-1 (or the pseudogene TRBV3-2) with TRBJ2-3; 14 bases match TRBD2. Germline CDR1 LGHDT, CDR2 YNNKEL (reference sequence). The CDR3 has 21 residues. V trimming: 4 bases; J trimming: 1 base; junction bases outside the gene matches: 16. CDR3 protein: CASSRWAGTSGRGGGTDTQYF. In DNA, the CDR3 is TGTGCCAGCAGCCGTTGGGCCGGGACTAGCGGGAGAGGGGGTGGCACAGATACGCAGTATTTT.